Described below is a single T cell receptor beta chain sequence and its context. Its specificity is not known. The use of a sample-barcoded 5' primer and a J-beta primer mix characterized a second PCR of about 7 to 12 cycles. A 12-random-nucleotide template-switch adaptor tagged each cDNA molecule. Each CDR3 protein gets one entry after TCRdb re-called the 5' RACE reads with MiXCR. The sample has some 700,000 distinct CDR3 sequences, about 42% seen once; the top ten hold 20% to 25%. The data belong to a study of blood T cells in healthy people across ages. Whole-study results and caveats: Changes seen in expanded clonotypes were possibly confounded by donor CMV status left unknown. Estimates based on one million T cells were treated as lower bounds.

Germline V gives CDR1 DFQATT, CDR2 SNEGSKA (reference sequence). The V and J ends lost 6 bases and 6 bases respectively, with 10 bases between them. This CDR3 is 11 amino acids long. Researchers isolated at least 6 million PBMCs per sample. The receptor comes from a woman in her fifties or sixties in good health. V and J are TRBV20-1 and TRBJ2-3; D gene ambiguous. Sequencing was done on a sample of blood. In DNA, the CDR3 is TGCAGTGCCCTTAAAGGGGATACGCAGTATTTT. It translates to CSALKGDTQYF.